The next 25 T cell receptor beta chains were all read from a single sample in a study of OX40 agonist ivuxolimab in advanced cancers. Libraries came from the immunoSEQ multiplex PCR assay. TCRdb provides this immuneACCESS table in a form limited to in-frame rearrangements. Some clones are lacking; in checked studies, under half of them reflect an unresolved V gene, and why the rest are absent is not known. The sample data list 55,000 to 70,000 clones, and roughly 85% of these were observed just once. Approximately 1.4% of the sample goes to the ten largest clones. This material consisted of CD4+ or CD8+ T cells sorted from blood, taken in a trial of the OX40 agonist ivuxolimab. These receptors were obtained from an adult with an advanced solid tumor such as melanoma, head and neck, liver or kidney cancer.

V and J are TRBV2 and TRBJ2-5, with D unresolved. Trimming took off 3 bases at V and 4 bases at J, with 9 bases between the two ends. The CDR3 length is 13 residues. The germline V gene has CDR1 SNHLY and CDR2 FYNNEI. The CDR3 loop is CASSEIGRETQYF. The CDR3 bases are TGTGCCAGCAGTGAGATTGGACGAGAGACCCAGTACTTC.

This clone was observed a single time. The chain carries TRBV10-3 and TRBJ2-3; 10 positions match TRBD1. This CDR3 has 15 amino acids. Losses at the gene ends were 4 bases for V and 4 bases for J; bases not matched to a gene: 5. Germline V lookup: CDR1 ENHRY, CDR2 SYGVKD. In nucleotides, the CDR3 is TGTGCCATCAGTGCGACAGGGGGCGCGTCAGATACGCAGTATTTT. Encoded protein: CAISATGGASDTQYF.

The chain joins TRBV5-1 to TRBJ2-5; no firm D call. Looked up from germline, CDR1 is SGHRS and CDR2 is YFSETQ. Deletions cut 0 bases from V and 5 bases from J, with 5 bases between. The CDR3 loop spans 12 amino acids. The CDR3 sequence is CASSLAGETQYF. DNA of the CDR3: TGCGCCAGCAGCTTGGCTGGGGAGACCCAGTACTTC.

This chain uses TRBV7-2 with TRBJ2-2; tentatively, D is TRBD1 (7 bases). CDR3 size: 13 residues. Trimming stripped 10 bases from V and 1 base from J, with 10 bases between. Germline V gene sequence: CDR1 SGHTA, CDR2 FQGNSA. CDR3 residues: CATQGGNTGELFF. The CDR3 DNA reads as TGTGCCACCCAGGGGGGGAACACCGGGGAGCTGTTTTTT.

The CDR3 DNA reads TGTGCCAGCAGTTTTCAGGGATCCTACAATGAGCAGTTCTTC. As protein: CASSFQGSYNEQFF. This chain connects TRBV28 to TRBJ2-1; D perhaps matches TRBD1 (5 bases). The CDR3 has 14 amino acids. Per germline, CDR1 MDHEN and CDR2 SYDVKM. The V end was cut by 3 bases, the J end by 1 base, with 7 bases between.

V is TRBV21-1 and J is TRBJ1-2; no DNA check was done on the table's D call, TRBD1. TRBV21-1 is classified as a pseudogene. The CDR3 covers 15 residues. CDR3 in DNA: TGTGCCAGCAGCAACCGGGACAGGGATGACTATGGCTACACCTTC. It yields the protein CASSNRDRDDYGYTF.

The CDR3 coding sequence is TGCGCCAGCAGACCGACAGGGGAAACTGAAGCTTTCTTT. It specifies CASRPTGETEAFF. The chain joins TRBV5-1 to TRBJ1-1; TRBD1 aligns across 8 bases. Germline V gene lookup returns CDR1 SGHRS and CDR2 YFSETQ. The CDR3 totals 13 residues. The ends lost 5 bases at V and 5 bases at J; junction bases unmatched: 5.

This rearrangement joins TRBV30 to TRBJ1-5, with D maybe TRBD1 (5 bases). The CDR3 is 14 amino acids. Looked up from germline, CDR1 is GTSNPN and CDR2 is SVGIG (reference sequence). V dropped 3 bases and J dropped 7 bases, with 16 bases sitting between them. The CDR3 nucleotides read TGTGCCTGGAGCCCCGGTGGGCCAGGGCAGCCCCAGCATTTT. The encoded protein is CAWSPGGPGQPQHF.

The CDR3 spells CASSQDFRTGEAFF. CDR3 bases: TGCGCCAGCAGCCAGGATTTTAGGACAGGCGAAGCTTTCTTT. The chain recombines TRBV4-1 with TRBJ1-1; TRBD1 agrees at 7 bases. The germline CDR1 and CDR2 sequences are MGHRA and YSYEKL. This CDR3 contains 14 residues. With V trimmed by 3 bases and J by 8 bases, 9 bases remained unmatched.

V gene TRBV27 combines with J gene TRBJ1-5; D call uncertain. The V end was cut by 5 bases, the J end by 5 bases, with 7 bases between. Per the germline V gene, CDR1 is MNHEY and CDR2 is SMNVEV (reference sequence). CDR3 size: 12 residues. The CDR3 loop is CASSPPDQPQHF. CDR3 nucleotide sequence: TGTGCCAGCAGTCCCCCCGATCAGCCCCAGCATTTT.

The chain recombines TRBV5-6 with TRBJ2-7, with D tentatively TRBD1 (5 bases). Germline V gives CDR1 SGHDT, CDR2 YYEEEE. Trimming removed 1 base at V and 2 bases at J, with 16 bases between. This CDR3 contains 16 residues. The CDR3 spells CASSLYYRNFPYEQYF. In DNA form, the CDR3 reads TGTGCCAGCAGCTTGTATTACAGGAACTTTCCCTACGAGCAGTACTTC.

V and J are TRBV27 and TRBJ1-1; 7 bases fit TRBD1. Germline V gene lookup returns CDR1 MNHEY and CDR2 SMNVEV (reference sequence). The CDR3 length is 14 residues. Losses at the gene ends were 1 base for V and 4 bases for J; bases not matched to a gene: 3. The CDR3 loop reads CASSLLAGGTEAFF. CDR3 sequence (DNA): TGTGCCAGCAGTTTATTGGCAGGGGGCACTGAAGCTTTCTTT.

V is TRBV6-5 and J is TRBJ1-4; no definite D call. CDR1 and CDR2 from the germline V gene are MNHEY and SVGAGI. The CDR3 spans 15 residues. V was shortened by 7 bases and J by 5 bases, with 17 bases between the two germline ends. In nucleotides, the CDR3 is TGTGCCAGCAAACCCGTCGGCCGGGAAAATGAAAAACTGTTTTTT. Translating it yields CASKPVGRENEKLFF.

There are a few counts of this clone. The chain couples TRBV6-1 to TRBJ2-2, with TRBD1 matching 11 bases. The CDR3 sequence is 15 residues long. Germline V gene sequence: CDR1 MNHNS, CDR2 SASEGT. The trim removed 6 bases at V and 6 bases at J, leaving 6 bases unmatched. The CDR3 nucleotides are TGTGCCAGCAGCCACCGGACAGGGGGCCCCGGGGAGCTGTTTTTT. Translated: CASSHRTGGPGELFF.

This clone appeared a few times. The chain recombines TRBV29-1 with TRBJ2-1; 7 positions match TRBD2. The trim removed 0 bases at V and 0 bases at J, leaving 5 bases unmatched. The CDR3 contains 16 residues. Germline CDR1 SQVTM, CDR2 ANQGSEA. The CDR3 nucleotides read TGCAGCGTTGAAGATCTTAGCGGGTCCTCCTACAATGAGCAGTTCTTC. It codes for CSVEDLSGSSYNEQFF.

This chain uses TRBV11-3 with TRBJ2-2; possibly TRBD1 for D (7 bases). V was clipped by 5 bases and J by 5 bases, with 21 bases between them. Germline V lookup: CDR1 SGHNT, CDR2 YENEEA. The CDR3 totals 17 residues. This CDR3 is CASSLHGTVGGTGELFF. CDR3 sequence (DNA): TGTGCCAGCAGCCTACATGGGACAGTGGGGGGTACCGGGGAGCTGTTTTTT.

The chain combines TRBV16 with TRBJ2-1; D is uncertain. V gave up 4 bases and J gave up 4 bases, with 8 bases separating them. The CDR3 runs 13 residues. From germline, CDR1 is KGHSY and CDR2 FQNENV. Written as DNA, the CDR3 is TGTGCCAGCAGCCTTGGAGTTTACAATGAGCAGTTCTTC. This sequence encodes CASSLGVYNEQFF.

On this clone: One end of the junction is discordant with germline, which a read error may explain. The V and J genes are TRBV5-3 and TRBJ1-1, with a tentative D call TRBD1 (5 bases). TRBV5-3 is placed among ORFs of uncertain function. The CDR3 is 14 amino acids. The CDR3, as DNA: TGTGCCAGCAGCTTTTTCGACAGAAACACTGAAGCTTTCTTT. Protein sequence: CASSFFDRNTEAFF.

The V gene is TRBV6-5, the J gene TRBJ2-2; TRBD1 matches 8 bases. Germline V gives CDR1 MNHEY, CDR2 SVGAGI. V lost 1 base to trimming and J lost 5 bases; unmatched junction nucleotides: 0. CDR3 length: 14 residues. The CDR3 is CASSYWTGTGELFF. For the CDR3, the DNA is TGTGCCAGCAGTTACTGGACAGGGACCGGGGAGCTGTTTTTT.

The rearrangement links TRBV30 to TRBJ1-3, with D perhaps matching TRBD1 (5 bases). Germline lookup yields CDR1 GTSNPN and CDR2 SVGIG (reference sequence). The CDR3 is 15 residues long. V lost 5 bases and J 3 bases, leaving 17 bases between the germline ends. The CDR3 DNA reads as TGTGCCTGGGGGGTAGGAGGGACGGGTGGAAACACCATATATTTT. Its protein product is CAWGVGGTGGNTIYF.

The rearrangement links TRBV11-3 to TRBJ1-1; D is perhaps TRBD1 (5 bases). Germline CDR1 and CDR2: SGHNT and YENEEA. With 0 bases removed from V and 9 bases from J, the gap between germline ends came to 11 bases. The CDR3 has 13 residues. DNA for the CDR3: TGTGCCAGCAGCTTAGATCAGGCAGGGCAAGCTTTCTTT. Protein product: CASSLDQAGQAFF.

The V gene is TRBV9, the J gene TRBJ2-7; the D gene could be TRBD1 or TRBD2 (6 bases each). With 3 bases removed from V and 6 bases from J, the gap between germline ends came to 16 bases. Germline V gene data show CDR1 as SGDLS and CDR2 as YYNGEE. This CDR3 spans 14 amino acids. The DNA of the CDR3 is TGTGCCAGCAGCGGAGGCCTTGGAGGGGGCGAGCAGTACTTC. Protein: CASSGGLGGGEQYF.

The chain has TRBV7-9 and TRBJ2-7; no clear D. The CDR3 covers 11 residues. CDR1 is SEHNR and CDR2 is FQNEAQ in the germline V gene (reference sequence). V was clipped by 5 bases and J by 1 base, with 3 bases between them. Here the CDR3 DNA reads TGTGCCAGCAGCCCTTCCTACGAGCAGTACTTC. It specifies CASSPSYEQYF.

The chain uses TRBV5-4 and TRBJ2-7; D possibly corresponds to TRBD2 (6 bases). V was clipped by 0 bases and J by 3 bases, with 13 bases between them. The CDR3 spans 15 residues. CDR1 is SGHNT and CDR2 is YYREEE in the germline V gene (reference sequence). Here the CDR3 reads CASSLGRDPNYEQYF. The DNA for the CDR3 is TGTGCCAGCAGCTTGGGGAGGGATCCCAACTACGAGCAGTACTTC. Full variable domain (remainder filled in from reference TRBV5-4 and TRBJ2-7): ETGVTQSPTHLIKTRGQQVTLRCSSQSGHNTVSWYQQALGQGPQFIFQYYREEENGRGNFPPRFSGLQFPNYSSELNVNALELDDSALYLCASSLGRDPNYEQYFGPGTRLTVT.

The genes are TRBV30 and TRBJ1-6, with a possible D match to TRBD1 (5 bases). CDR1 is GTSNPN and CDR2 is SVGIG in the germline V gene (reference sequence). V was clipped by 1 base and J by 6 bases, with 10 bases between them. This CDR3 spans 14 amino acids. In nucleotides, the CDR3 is TGTGCCTGGAGTGCGGGACGGAGTAATTCACCCCTCCACTTT. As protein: CAWSAGRSNSPLHF. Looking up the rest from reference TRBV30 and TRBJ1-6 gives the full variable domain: SQTIHQWPATLVQPVGSPLSLECTVEGTSNPNLYWYRQAAGRGLQLLFYSVGIGQISSEVPQNLSASRPQDRQFILSSKKLLLSDSGFYLCAWSAGRSNSPLHFGNGTRLTVT.